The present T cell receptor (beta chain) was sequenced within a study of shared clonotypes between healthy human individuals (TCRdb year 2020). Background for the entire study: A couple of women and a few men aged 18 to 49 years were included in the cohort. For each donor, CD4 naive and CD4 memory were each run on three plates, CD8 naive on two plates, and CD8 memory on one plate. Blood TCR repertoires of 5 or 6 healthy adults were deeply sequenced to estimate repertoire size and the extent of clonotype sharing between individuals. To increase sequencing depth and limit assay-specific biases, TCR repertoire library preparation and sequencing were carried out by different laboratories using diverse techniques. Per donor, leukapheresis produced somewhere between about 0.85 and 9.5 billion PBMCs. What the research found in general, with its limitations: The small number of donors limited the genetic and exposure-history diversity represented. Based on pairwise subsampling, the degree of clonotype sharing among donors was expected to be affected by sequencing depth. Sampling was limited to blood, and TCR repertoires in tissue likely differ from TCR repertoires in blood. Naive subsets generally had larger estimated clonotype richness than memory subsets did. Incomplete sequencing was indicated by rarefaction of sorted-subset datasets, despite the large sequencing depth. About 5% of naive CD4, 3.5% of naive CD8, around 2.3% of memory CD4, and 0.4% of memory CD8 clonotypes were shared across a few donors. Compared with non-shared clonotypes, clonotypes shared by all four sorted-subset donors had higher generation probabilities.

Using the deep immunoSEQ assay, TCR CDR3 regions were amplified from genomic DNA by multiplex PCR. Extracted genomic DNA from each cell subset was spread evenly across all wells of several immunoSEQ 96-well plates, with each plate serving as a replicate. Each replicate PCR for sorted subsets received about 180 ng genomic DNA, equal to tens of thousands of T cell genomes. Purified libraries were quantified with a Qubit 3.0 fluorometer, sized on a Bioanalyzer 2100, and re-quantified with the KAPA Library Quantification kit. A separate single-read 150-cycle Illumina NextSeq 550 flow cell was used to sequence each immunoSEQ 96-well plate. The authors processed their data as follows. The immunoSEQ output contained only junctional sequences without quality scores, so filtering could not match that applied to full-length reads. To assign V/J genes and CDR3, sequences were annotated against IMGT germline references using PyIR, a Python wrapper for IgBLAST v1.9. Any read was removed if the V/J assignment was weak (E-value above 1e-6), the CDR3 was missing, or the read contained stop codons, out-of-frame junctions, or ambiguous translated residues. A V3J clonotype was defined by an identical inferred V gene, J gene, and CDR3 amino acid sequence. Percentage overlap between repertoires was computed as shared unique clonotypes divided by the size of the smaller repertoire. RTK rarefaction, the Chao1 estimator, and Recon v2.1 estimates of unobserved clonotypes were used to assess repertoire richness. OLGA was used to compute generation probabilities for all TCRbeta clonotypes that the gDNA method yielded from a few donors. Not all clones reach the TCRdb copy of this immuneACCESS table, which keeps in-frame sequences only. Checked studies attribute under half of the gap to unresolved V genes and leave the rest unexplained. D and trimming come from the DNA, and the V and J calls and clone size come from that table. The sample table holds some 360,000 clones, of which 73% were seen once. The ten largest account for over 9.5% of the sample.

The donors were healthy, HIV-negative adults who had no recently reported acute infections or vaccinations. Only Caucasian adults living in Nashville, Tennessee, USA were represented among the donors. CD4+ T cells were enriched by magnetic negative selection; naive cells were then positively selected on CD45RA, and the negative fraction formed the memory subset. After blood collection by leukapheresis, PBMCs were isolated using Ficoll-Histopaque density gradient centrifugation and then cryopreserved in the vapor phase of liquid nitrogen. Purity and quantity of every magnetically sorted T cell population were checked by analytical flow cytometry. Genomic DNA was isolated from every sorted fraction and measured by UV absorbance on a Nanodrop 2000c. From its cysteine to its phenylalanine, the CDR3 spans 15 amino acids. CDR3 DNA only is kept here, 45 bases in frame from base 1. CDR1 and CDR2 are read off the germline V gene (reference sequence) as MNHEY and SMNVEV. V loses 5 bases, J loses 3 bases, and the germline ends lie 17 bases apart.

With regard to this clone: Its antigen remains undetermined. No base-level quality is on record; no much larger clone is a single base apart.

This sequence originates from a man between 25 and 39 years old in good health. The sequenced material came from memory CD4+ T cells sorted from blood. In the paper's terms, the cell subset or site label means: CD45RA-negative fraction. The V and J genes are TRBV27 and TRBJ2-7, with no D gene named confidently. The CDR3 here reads CASSPDPRAIYEQYF. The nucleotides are TGTGCCAGCAGTCCAGATCCCCGGGCAATCTACGAGCAGTACTTC.